This TCR beta chain was sequenced during a study of CD8+CD57+ T cells in acquired aplastic anemia. TCR beta VDJ combinations and CDR3 sequences were profiled from genomic DNA. TCRdb reprocessed the reads via MiXCR and lists one record per CDR3 protein. Of around 500,000 distinct CDR3 sequences in the sample, around 33% were seen once. This clonotype was counted ten times or more. This CDR3 is built from 13 residues. The trim removed 4 bases at V and 5 bases at J, leaving 5 bases unmatched. CDR1 is LNHDA, CDR2 SQIVND, per germline (reference sequence). Previously, flow cytometry had revealed CD8+CD57+ cell expansion in the patients chosen for sequencing. Patients, without exception, had severe acquired aplastic anemia.

The receptor was derived from a human donor with aplastic anemia. The sequencing input was sorted CD4+, CD8+, or CD8+CD57+ T cells (not recorded which) from PBMCs. V usage is TRBV19 and J usage is TRBJ2-7, with 7 bases aligning to TRBD1. The CDR3 DNA reads TGTGCCAGTAGTACCGACAGGGTCGACGAGCAGTACTTC. Its translation is CASSTDRVDEQYF.